The clone carrying this TCR beta chain is medium-sized (0.01 to 0.1%) by share. Antigen unknown. Because the library targeted alpha chains, this beta chain is an off-target read whose size means little. This entry comes from a study of spatial heterogeneity in lung cancer. Broader study findings: Mutation tallies in tumors tracked expanded intratumoral alpha and beta TCR counts.

Noted time point: sample taken at primary tumor resection. Whole RNA, isolated from tumor, nontumor lung or frozen PBMC, was sequenced without prior sorting. The V gene end was trimmed by 6 bases and the J gene end by 6 bases; junction bases not matched to a gene: 6. The CDR3 has 13 residues. CDR1 is DFQATT, CDR2 SNEGSKA, per germline (reference sequence). On each TCR cDNA molecule, a unique molecular identifier was present. TCRdb independently ran MiXCR on the 5' RACE reads; one entry per CDR3 protein. Of around 7,800 distinct CDR3 sequences in the sample, under 10% were seen once. This TCR came from a male donor with early-stage non-small cell lung cancer. The specimen comprised lung tumor tissue, sampled at surgery. The rearrangement links TRBV20-1 to TRBJ1-2; 11 positions agree with TRBD1. CDR3 in DNA: TGCAGTGCCCCAGGACAGGGGGCTCATGGCTACACCTTC. Translating it yields CSAPGQGAHGYTF.